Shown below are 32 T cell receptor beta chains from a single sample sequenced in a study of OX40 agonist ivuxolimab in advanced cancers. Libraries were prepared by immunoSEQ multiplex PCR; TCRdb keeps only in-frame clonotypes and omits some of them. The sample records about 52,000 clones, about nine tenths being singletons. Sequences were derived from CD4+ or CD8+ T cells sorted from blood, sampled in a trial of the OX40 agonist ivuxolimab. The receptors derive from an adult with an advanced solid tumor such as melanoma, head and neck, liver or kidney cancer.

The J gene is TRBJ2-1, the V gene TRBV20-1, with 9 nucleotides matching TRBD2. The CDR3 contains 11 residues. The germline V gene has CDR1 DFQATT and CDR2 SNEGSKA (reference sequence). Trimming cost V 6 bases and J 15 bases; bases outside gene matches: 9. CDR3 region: CSAERGADLFF. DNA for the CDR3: TGCAGTGCAGAGCGGGGGGCGGATCTGTTCTTC.

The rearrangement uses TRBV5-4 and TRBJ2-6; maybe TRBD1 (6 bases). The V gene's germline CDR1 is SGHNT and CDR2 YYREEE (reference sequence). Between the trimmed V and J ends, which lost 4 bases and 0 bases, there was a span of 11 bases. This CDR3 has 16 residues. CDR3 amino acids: CASSQGQTSGANVLTF. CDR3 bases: TGTGCCAGCAGCCAAGGACAGACCTCTGGGGCCAACGTCCTGACTTTC.

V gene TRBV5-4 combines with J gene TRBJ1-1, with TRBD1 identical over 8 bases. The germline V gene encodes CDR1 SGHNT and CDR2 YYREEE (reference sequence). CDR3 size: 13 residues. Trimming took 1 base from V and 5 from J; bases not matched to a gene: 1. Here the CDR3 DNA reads TGTGCCAGCAGCTTGACAGGGGGGACTGAAGCTTTCTTT. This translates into CASSLTGGTEAFF.

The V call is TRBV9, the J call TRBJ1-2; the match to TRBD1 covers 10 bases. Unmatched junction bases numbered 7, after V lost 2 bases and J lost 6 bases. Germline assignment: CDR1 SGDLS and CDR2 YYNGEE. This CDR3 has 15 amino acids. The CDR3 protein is CASSVTGTGVHGYTF. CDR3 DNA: TGTGCCAGCAGCGTTACCGGGACAGGGGTTCATGGCTACACCTTC.

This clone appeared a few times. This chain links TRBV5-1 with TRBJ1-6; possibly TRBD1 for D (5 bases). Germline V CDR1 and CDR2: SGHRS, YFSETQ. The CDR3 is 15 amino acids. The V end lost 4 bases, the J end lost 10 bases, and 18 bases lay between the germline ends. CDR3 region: CASSESGTLSSPLHF. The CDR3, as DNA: TGCGCCAGCAGCGAATCCGGGACGTTAAGCTCACCCCTCCACTTT. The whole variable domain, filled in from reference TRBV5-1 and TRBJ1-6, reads KAGVTQTPRYLIKTRGQQVTLSCSPISGHRSVSWYQQTPGQGLQFLFEYFSETQRNKGNFPGRFSGRQFSNSRSEMNVSTLELGDSALYLCASSESGTLSSPLHFGNGTRLTVT.

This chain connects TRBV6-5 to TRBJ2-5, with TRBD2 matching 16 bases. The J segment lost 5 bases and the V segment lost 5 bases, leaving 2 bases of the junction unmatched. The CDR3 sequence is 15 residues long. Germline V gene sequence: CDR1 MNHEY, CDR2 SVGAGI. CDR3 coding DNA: TGTGCCAGCAGTGGGACTAGCGGGGGGGATGAGACCCAGTACTTC. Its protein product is CASSGTSGGDETQYF.

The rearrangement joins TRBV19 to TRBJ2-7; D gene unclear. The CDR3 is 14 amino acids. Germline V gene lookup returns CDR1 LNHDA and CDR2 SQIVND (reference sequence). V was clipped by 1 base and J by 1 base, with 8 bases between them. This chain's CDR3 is CASSIVEQSYEQYF. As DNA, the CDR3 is TGTGCCAGTAGTATAGTAGAGCAGTCCTACGAGCAGTACTTC.

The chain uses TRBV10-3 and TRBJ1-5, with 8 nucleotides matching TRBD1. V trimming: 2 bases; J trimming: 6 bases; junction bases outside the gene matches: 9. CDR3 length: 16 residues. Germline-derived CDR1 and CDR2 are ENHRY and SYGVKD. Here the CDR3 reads CAISEERTGWIQPQHF. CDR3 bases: TGTGCCATCAGTGAGGAACGGACAGGGTGGATTCAGCCCCAGCATTTT.

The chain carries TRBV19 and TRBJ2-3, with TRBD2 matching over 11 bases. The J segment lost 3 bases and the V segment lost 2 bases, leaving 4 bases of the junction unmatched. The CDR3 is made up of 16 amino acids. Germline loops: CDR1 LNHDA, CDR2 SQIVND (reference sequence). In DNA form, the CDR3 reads TGTGCCAGTAGTATATTTAGCGGGGGGGTAACAGATACGCAGTATTTT. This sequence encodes CASSIFSGGVTDTQYF.

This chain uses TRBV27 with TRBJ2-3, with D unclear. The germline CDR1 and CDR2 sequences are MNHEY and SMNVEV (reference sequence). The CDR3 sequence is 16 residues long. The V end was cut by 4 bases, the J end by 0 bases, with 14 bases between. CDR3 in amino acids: CASSSWVASSTDTQYF. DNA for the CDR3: TGTGCCAGCAGTTCTTGGGTAGCATCTAGCACAGATACGCAGTATTTT.

CDR3 in amino acids: CASSARQSSYNSPLHF. DNA of the CDR3: TGTGCCAGCAGTGCCCGACAGAGCTCCTATAATTCACCCCTCCACTTT. The rearrangement links TRBV2 to TRBJ1-6; TRBD1 is a possible D gene (5 bases). The CDR3 totals 16 residues. Trimming removed 4 bases at V and 0 bases at J, with 10 bases between. Looked up from germline, CDR1 is SNHLY and CDR2 is FYNNEI.

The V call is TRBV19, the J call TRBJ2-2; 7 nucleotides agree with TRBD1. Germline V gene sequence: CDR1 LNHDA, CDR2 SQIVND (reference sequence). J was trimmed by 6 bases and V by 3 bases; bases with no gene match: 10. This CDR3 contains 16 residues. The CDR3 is CASSIEGANGAGELFF. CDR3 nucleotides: TGTGCCAGTAGTATCGAGGGGGCTAATGGGGCCGGGGAGCTGTTTTTT. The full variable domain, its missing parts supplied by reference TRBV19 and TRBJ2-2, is DGGITQSPKYLFRKEGQNVTLSCEQNLNHDAMYWYRQDPGQGLRLIYYSQIVNDFQKGDIAEGYSVSREKKESFPLTVTSAQKNPTAFYLCASSIEGANGAGELFFGEGSRLTVL.

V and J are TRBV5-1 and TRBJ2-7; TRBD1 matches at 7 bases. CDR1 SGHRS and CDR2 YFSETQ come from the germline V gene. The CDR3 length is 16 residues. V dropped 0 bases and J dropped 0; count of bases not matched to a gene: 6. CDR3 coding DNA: TGCGCCAGCAGCTTGGGAGAAGGGACAGTCTCCTACGAGCAGTACTTC. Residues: CASSLGEGTVSYEQYF. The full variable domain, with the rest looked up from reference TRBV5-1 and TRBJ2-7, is KAGVTQTPRYLIKTRGQQVTLSCSPISGHRSVSWYQQTPGQGLQFLFEYFSETQRNKGNFPGRFSGRQFSNSRSEMNVSTLELGDSALYLCASSLGEGTVSYEQYFGPGTRLTVT.

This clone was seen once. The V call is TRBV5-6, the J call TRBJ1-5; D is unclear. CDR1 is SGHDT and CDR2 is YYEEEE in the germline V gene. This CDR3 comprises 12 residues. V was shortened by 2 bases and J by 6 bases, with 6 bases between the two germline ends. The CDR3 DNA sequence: TGTGCCAGCAGCTTTGGAGTTCAGCCCCAGCATTTT. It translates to CASSFGVQPQHF.

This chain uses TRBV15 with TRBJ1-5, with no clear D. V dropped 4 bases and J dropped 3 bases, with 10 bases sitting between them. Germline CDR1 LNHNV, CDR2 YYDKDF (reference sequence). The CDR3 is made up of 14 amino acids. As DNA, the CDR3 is TGTGCCACCAGCACAACAGCGTCCAATCAGCCCCAGCATTTT. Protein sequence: CATSTTASNQPQHF.

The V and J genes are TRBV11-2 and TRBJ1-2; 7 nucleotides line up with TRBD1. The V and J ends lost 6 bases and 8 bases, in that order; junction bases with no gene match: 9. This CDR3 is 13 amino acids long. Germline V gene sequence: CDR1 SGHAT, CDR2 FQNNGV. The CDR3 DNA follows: TGTGCCAGCAGTACTGCCGAGGGGGCGGGCTACACCTTC. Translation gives CASSTAEGAGYTF. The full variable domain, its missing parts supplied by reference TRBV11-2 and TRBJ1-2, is EAGVAQSPRYKIIEKRQSVAFWCNPISGHATLYWYQQILGQGPKLLIQFQNNGVVDDSQLPKDRFSAERLKGVDSTLKIQPAKLEDSAVYLCASSTAEGAGYTFGSGTRLTVV.

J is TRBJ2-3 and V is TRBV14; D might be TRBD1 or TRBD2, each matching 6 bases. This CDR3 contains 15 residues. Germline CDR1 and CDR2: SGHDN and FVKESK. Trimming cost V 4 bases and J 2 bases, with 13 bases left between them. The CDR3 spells CASSLTPGATDTQYF. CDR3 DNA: TGTGCCAGCAGCCTCACGCCGGGGGCCACAGATACGCAGTATTTT. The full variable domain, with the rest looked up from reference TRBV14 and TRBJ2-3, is EAGVTQFPSHSVIEKGQTVTLRCDPISGHDNLYWYRRVMGKEIKFLLHFVKESKQDESGMPNNRFLAERTGGTYSTLKVQPAELEDSGVYFCASSLTPGATDTQYFGPGTRLTVL.

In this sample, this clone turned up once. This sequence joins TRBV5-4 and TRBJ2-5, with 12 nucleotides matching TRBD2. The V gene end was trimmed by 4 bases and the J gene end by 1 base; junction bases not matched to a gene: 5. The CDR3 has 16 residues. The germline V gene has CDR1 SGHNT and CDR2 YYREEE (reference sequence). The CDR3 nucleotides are TGTGCCAGCAGCACCCAACTAGCGGGGGGCCAAGAGACCCAGTACTTC. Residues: CASSTQLAGGQETQYF.

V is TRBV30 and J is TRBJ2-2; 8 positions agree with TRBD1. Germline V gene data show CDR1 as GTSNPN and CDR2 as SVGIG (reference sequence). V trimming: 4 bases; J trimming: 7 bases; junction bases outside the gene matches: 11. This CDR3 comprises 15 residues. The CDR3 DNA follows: TGTGCCTGGAAGGGCAGGGGGCTAGGAGGCGGGGAGCTGTTTTTT. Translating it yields CAWKGRGLGGGELFF.

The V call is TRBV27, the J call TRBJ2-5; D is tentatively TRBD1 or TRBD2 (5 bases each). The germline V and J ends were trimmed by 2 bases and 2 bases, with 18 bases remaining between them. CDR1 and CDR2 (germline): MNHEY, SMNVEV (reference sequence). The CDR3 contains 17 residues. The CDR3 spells CASSLVPPGTYQETQYF. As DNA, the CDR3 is TGTGCCAGCAGTTTAGTTCCGCCAGGGACCTATCAAGAGACCCAGTACTTC.

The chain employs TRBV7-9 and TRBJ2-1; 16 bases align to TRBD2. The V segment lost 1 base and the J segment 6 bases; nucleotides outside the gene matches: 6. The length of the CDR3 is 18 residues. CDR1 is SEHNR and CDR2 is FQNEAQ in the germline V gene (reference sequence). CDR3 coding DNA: TGTGCCAGCAGCTTAGGTGGGACTAGCGGGGGGGCAACCAATGAGCAGTTCTTC. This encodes CASSLGGTSGGATNEQFF.

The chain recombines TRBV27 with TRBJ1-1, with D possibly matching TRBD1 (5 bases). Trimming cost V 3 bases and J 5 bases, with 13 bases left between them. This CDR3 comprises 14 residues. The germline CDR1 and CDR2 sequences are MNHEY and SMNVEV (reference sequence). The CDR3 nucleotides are TGTGCCAGCAGTTTGTTGGGGGATGGAACTGAAGCTTTCTTT. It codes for CASSLLGDGTEAFF.

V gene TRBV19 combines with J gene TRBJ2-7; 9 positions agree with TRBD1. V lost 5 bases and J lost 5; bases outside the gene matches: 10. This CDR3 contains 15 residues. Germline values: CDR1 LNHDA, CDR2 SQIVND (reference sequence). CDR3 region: CASSPRTGALNEQYF. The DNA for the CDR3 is TGTGCCAGTAGTCCCCGGACAGGGGCCCTCAACGAGCAGTACTTC.

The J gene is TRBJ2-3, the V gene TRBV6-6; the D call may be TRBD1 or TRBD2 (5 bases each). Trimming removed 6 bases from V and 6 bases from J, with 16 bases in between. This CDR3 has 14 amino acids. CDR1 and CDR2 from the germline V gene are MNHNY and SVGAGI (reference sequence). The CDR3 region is CASSRGGPRDTQYF. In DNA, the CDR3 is TGTGCCAGCAGCCGGGGCGGGCCGCGGGATACGCAGTATTTT.

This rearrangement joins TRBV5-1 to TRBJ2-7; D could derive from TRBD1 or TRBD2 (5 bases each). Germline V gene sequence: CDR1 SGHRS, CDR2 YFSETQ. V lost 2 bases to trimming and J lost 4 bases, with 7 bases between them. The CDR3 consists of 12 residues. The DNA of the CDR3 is TGCGCCAGCAGCTTTGGGGGATACGAGCAGTACTTC. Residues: CASSFGGYEQYF.

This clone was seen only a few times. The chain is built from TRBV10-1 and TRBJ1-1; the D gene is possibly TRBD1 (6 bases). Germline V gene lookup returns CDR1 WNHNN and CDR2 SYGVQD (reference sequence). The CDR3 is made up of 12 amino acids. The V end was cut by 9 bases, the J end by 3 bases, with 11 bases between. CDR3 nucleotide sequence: TGCGCCAGGGGGACACTTGACACTGAAGCTTTCTTT. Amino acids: CARGTLDTEAFF.

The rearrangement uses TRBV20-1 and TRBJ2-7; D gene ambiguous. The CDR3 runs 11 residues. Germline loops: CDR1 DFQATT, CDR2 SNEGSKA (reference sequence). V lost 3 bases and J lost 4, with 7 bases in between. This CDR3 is CSASSEYEQYF. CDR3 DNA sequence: TGCAGTGCTAGTTCGGAGTACGAGCAGTACTTC.

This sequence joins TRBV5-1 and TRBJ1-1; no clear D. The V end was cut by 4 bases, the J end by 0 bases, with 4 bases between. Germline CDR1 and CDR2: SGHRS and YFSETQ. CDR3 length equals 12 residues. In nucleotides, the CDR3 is TGCGCCAGCAGCGAAATGAACACTGAAGCTTTCTTT. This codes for CASSEMNTEAFF.

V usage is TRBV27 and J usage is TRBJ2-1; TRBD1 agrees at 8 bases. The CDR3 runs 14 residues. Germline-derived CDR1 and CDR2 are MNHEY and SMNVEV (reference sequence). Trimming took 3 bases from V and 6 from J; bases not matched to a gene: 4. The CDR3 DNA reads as TGTGCCAGCAGTTTTCTTGGACAGGGCAATGAGCAGTTCTTC. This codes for CASSFLGQGNEQFF.

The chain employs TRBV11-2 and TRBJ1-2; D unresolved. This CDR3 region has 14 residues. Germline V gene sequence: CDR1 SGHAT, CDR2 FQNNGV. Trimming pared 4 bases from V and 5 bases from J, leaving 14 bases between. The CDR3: CASSYPGSPYGYTF. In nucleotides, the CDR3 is TGTGCCAGCAGCTACCCGGGATCTCCTTATGGCTACACCTTC.

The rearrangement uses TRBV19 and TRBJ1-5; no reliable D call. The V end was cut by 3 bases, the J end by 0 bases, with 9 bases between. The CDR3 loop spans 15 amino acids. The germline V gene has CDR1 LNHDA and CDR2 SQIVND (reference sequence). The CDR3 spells CASSIAGDSNQPQHF. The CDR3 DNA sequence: TGTGCCAGTAGTATCGCAGGTGATAGCAATCAGCCCCAGCATTTT.

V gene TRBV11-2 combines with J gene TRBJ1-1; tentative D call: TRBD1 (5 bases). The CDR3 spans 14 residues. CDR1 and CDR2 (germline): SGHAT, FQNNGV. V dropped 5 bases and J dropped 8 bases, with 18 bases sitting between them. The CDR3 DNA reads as TGTGCCAGCAGCCTCCTAGGGACGGCAGGGGAAGCTTTCTTT. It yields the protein CASSLLGTAGEAFF.